A selection of T cell receptor beta chains follows, all from one sample in a study of T cell responses to AZD1222 COVID-19 vaccine. Using immunoSEQ multiplex PCR, the repertoire was profiled, and TCRdb retains in-frame clones only, with some absent. The repertoire includes about 270,000 clones, 90% to 95% of them detected once, and 0.5% to 0.65% sits in the top ten. The source was peripheral blood, collected 28 days after the second AZD1222 dose. The receptors come from an adult who received the AZD1222 COVID-19 vaccine. The CDR3 runs from the conserved cysteine through the conserved F or W. The D gene is left open where the match is weak. Only some rows state a clone size, as once, few, many or a class for expanded clones.

>NA|TRBD1|TRBJ1-1|TRBV2
CASSEVGGHTEAFF
TGTGCCAGCAGTGAAGTAGGGGGCCACACTGAAGCTTTCTTT
>NA|NA|TRBJ1-2|TRBV3-1/TRBV3-2
CASSRLDSFYGYTF
TGTGCCAGCAGCCGCTTGGACAGCTTCTATGGCTACACCTTC
>few|TRBD1|TRBJ2-3|TRBV6-1
CASSEAVRGNTDTQYF
TGTGCCAGCAGTGAAGCGGTCAGGGGGAACACAGATACGCAGTATTTT
>NA|NA|TRBJ1-5|TRBV28
CASAEGGFNQPQHF
TGTGCCAGCGCCGAAGGGGGATTCAATCAGCCCCAGCATTTT
>NA|NA|TRBJ2-7|TRBV11-2
CASSRNPSVGYEQYF
TGTGCCAGCAGCCGGAACCCGAGCGTCGGTTACGAGCAGTACTTC
>NA|TRBD1|TRBJ1-6|TRBV6-5
CASRLTGDNSPLHF
TGTGCCAGCAGATTGACAGGGGATAATTCACCCCTCCACTTT
>NA|NA|TRBJ1-1|TRBV5-1
CASSKDSSYAEAFF
TGCGCCAGCAGCAAGGACAGTTCTTACGCTGAAGCTTTCTTT
>once|NA|TRBJ2-3|TRBV2
CASGGEADTQYF
TGTGCCAGCGGAGGGGAGGCAGATACGCAGTATTTT
>NA|NA|TRBJ1-5|TRBV6-5
CASSHREGGNQPQHF
TGTGCCAGCAGTCACCGGGAGGGTGGCAATCAGCCCCAGCATTTT
>NA|TRBD1|TRBJ1-6|TRBV4-3
CASGLTGGNSPLHF
TGCGCCAGCGGGCTTACAGGGGGAAATTCACCCCTCCACTTT
>NA|TRBD1|TRBJ1-5|TRBV2
CASSPGQGNQPQHF
TGTGCCAGCAGTCCGGGACAGGGCAATCAGCCCCAGCATTTT
>NA|TRBD2|TRBJ2-7|TRBV9
CASSKGLADTYEQYF
TGTGCCAGCAGCAAGGGACTAGCGGACACCTACGAGCAGTACTTC
>few|NA|TRBJ1-2|TRBV4-3
CASSQEYRGAGGYGYTF
TGCGCCAGCAGCCAAGAATATAGGGGGGCCGGGGGCTATGGCTACACCTTC
>NA|NA|TRBJ1-3|TRBV6-5
CASSLLEVGNTIYF
TGTGCCAGCAGCCTACTGGAGGTCGGAAACACCATATATTTT
>once|NA|TRBJ2-7|TRBV3-1/TRBV3-2
CASSGSGNGYEQYF
TGTGCCAGCAGCGGTTCGGGCAACGGTTACGAGCAGTACTTC
>NA|TRBD1|TRBJ1-2|TRBV5-1
CASSLAGTGGPQGGYTF
TGCGCCAGCAGCTTGGCCGGGACAGGGGGCCCCCAGGGTGGCTACACCTTC